The rows below give T cell receptor beta chains drawn from one sample of a study of cytomegalovirus exposure and HLA in healthy donors. Measured with immunoSEQ multiplex PCR; TCRdb has only the in-frame clones, and not every one. The sample contains more than 110,000 clones, roughly four fifths of which appear only once. Sequenced input: PBMCs. The receptors were sampled from a human donor in good health. Both conserved end residues are part of each CDR3. A D gene is named only where the DNA matches it firmly.

V gene: TRBV9; J gene: TRBJ1-4; D gene: .; CDR3 protein: CASSPGVGNEKLFF; CDR3 DNA: TGTGCCAGCAGCCCAGGGGTAGGAAATGAAAAACTGTTTTTT
V gene: TRBV10-2; J gene: TRBJ2-3; D gene: .; CDR3 protein: CASAARDGTDTQYF; CDR3 DNA: TGCGCCAGCGCTGCGCGAGATGGCACAGATACGCAGTATTTT
V gene: TRBV27; J gene: TRBJ2-5; D gene: .; CDR3 protein: CASIPMGGETQYF; CDR3 DNA: TGTGCCAGCATTCCGATGGGCGGGGAGACCCAGTACTTC
V gene: TRBV10-3; J gene: TRBJ2-7; D gene: TRBD1; CDR3 protein: CAISETNTGGPSYEQYF; CDR3 DNA: TGTGCCATCAGTGAGACGAACACAGGGGGTCCCTCCTACGAGCAGTACTTC
V gene: TRBV7-3; J gene: TRBJ2-1; D gene: TRBD2; CDR3 protein: CASSLTGGRGTPYNEQFF; CDR3 DNA: TGTGCCAGCAGCTTAACGGGCGGGAGGGGGACACCCTACAATGAGCAGTTCTTC
V gene: TRBV5-6; J gene: TRBJ2-3; D gene: TRBD2; CDR3 protein: CASSLVLAGVVDTQYF; CDR3 DNA: TGTGCCAGCAGCTTGGTACTAGCGGGAGTAGTAGATACGCAGTATTTT
V gene: TRBV29-1; J gene: TRBJ2-1; D gene: .; CDR3 protein: CSVVAPYNEQFF; CDR3 DNA: TGCAGCGTTGTAGCTCCCTACAATGAGCAGTTCTTC
V gene: TRBV7-7; J gene: TRBJ2-5; D gene: TRBD2; CDR3 protein: CASSLGRTSGPQETQYF; CDR3 DNA: TGTGCTAGCAGCTTAGGGCGGACTAGCGGGCCTCAAGAGACCCAGTACTTC
V gene: TRBV29-1; J gene: TRBJ2-7; D gene: .; CDR3 protein: CSVEEEAGLSYEQYF; CDR3 DNA: TGCAGCGTTGAAGAAGAGGCAGGGCTTTCCTACGAGCAGTACTTC
V gene: TRBV5-1; J gene: TRBJ2-6; D gene: .; CDR3 protein: CASSLGGTGANVLPF; CDR3 DNA: TGCGCCAGCAGCTTGGGAGGGACTGGGGCCAACGTCCTGCCTTTC